This entry features one TCR beta chain sequence. The record originates from a study of control samples from healthy donors and cancer patients. Here immunoSEQ multiplex PCR was the method, and the copy in TCRdb shows in-frame clones only, minus some. The sample contains approximately 94,000 clones, approximately 84% of which appear only once. This CDR3 is 12 amino acids long. Germline CDR1 and CDR2: GTSNPN and SVGIG (reference sequence). Trimming removed 1 base at V and 3 bases at J, with 5 bases between. Sequences were obtained from PBMCs. The clonotype originates from a man aged 65 to 85 with lung cancer. The chain uses TRBV30 and TRBJ2-3; D ambiguous. The CDR3 sequence is CAWSAQTDTQYF. The DNA of the CDR3 is TGTGCCTGGAGTGCACAGACAGATACGCAGTATTTT.